The subject of this entry is one T cell receptor (beta chain). The record originates from a study of T cell changes during pregnancy in multiple sclerosis. J was trimmed by 2 bases and V by 6 bases; bases with no gene match: 4. Per the germline V gene, CDR1 is SGHTS and CDR2 is YDEGEE. This CDR3 spans 13 amino acids. Sequencing used immunoSEQ multiplex PCR; TCRdb keeps in-frame clones, though not all of them. The sample has roughly 39,000 clones, 91% seen once. The sample in question was CD8+ T cells from peripheral blood mononuclear cells, obtained after pregnancy. The TCR sequence derives from a female donor with multiple sclerosis, enrolled in a pregnancy study. The chain carries TRBV5-8 and TRBJ2-7; 8 nucleotides match TRBD1. The chain's CDR3 is CASTRGPPYEQYF. As DNA, the CDR3 is TGTGCCAGCACCAGGGGGCCCCCCTACGAGCAGTACTTC. Combining the CDR3 with reference TRBV5-8 and TRBJ2-7 gives the whole variable domain EAGVTQSPTHLIKTRGQQATLRCSPISGHTSVYWYQQALGLGLQFLLWYDEGEERNRGNFPPRFSGRQFPNYSSELNVNALELEDSALYLCASTRGPPYEQYFGPGTRLTVT.